These 26 T cell receptor beta chains share one sample of origin, sequenced in a study of T cell responses to AZD1222 COVID-19 vaccine. Using immunoSEQ multiplex PCR, the repertoire was profiled, and TCRdb retains in-frame clones only, with some absent. The repertoire consists of under 150,000 clones, with 75% to 85% occurring once and the leading ten covering 25% to 35%. The material sequenced was peripheral blood, taken 28 days after the second AZD1222 dose. Source of these receptors: an adult who received the AZD1222 COVID-19 vaccine.

The chain uses TRBV5-8 and TRBJ1-4; possibly TRBD1 for D (5 bases). Trimming pared 4 bases from V and 4 bases from J, leaving 14 bases between. Germline V gives CDR1 SGHTS, CDR2 YDEGEE. The CDR3 is 15 amino acids. The CDR3 is CASSRGEGLNEKLFF. The CDR3 DNA follows: TGTGCCAGCAGCCGGGGGGAAGGGCTTAATGAAAAACTGTTTTTT.

The sample holds one count of this clone. This sequence joins TRBV5-6 and TRBJ2-7; 7 bases agree with TRBD1. The germline gives CDR1 SGHDT, CDR2 YYEEEE. The length of the CDR3 is 17 residues. J gave up 3 bases and V 1 base, and 13 bases lay outside the gene matches. The CDR3: CASSLFEGAGWSYEQYF. For the CDR3, the DNA is TGTGCCAGCAGCTTGTTCGAGGGGGCAGGGTGGAGCTACGAGCAGTACTTC.

This chain connects TRBV14 to TRBJ2-1; D unresolved. V dropped 0 bases and J dropped 9 bases, with 0 bases sitting between them. The CDR3 runs 10 residues. Germline lookup yields CDR1 SGHDN and CDR2 FVKESK. The CDR3 reads CASSQDEQFF. The CDR3 DNA follows: TGTGCCAGCAGCCAAGATGAGCAGTTCTTC.

The chain's CDR3 is CASSLSRSFYEQYF. The CDR3, as DNA: TGTGCCAGCAGCTTGTCTCGGTCCTTCTACGAGCAGTACTTC. The V call is TRBV11-2, the J call TRBJ2-7; D unclear. Germline V gives CDR1 SGHAT, CDR2 FQNNGV. Trimming took off 3 bases at V and 3 bases at J, with 12 bases between the two ends. CDR3 length: 14 amino acids.

The chain links TRBV3-1 (or the pseudogene TRBV3-2) to TRBJ2-1, with D maybe TRBD2 (6 bases). This CDR3 region has 16 residues. The germline V gene encodes CDR1 LGHDT and CDR2 YNNKEL (reference sequence). Trimming shortened V by 1 base and J by 4 bases, and 14 bases separated the two germline ends. CDR3 DNA sequence: TGTGCCAGCAGCCAAGGGAGTGCGGGGCAATACAATGAGCAGTTCTTC. It specifies CASSQGSAGQYNEQFF.

The chain couples TRBV3-1 (or the pseudogene TRBV3-2) to TRBJ1-2; weak D call: TRBD1 (6 bases). Trimming took off 1 base at V and 8 bases at J, with 11 bases between the two ends. Germline loops: CDR1 LGHDT, CDR2 YNNKEL (reference sequence). The CDR3 totals 13 residues. The CDR3 bases are TGTGCCAGCAGCCAAGTAAGAGACAGGGGCTACACCTTC. Protein: CASSQVRDRGYTF.

The V gene is TRBV15, the J gene TRBJ1-3, with TRBD1 as a possible D gene (5 bases). CDR3 length equals 19 residues. Germline V gene sequence: CDR1 LNHNV, CDR2 YYDKDF (reference sequence). Trimming left V 3 bases short and J 0 bases short, with 21 bases between. The CDR3 here is CATSRVTSGFPLSGNTIYF. DNA of the CDR3: TGTGCCACCAGCAGGGTCACCTCAGGGTTTCCCCTCTCTGGAAACACCATATATTTT.

The chain couples TRBV7-2 to TRBJ1-1; TRBD1 might be the D (5 bases). This CDR3 contains 14 residues. V lost 3 bases, J lost 4 bases, and 12 bases lay in between. Germline CDR1 SGHTA, CDR2 FQGNSA. The CDR3: CASSFSGSVTEAFF. The CDR3 nucleotides read TGTGCCAGCAGCTTCTCAGGGTCAGTCACTGAAGCTTTCTTT.

V is TRBV7-9 and J is TRBJ2-7, with a weak D call TRBD1 (5 bases). CDR3 size: 14 residues. Germline CDR1 and CDR2: SEHNR and FQNEAQ (reference sequence). V lost 4 bases and J lost 6, with 16 bases in between. The CDR3 nucleotides read TGTGCCAGCAGCTCCGAAGGTAGTAGGGGCGAGCAGTACTTC. Translated: CASSSEGSRGEQYF.

The chain recombines TRBV11-2 with TRBJ2-4; TRBD1 aligns across 7 bases. CDR3 length equals 14 residues. Germline CDR1 is SGHAT and CDR2 is FQNNGV. Germline trimming cut 5 bases from V and 5 bases from J; bases unmatched to any gene: 6. The CDR3 region has the DNA TGTGCCAGCAGCCACAGGGGATTTCAAAACATTCAGTACTTC. It codes for CASSHRGFQNIQYF.

In its sample, this clone was seen once. The J gene is TRBJ1-4, the V gene TRBV4-3; a possible D gene is TRBD1 (5 bases). V was pared by 0 bases and J by 4 bases, with 9 bases between. The germline CDR1 and CDR2 sequences are LGHNA and YSLEER. The CDR3 is 15 residues long. The CDR3: CASSQEGTLNEKLFF. In DNA form, the CDR3 reads TGCGCCAGCAGCCAAGAGGGGACCCTTAATGAAAAACTGTTTTTT.

This rearrangement joins TRBV7-2 to TRBJ2-3; D is unclear. This CDR3 region has 14 residues. Trimming took 10 bases from V and 2 from J, leaving 16 bases between them. Germline values: CDR1 SGHTA, CDR2 FQGNSA. DNA of the CDR3: TGTGCCATCATCCTAAGTTATAACACAGATACGCAGTATTTT. Encoded protein: CAIILSYNTDTQYF.

The chain uses TRBV7-2 and TRBJ1-3; D unresolved. The CDR3 is 14 residues long. V lost 5 bases and J 2 bases, leaving 10 bases between the germline ends. Per the germline V gene, CDR1 is SGHTA and CDR2 is FQGNSA. CDR3 loop: CASSQDMTGNTIYF. The CDR3 bases are TGTGCCAGCAGCCAAGACATGACTGGAAACACCATATATTTT.

The gene calls are TRBV19 and TRBJ1-2, with D uncertain. CDR1 LNHDA and CDR2 SQIVND come from the germline V gene (reference sequence). Trimming removed 7 bases from V and 2 bases from J, with 8 bases in between. CDR3 length: 12 amino acids. CDR3: CASNTKNYGYTF. The CDR3 nucleotides read TGTGCCAGTAATACCAAAAACTATGGCTACACCTTC. The whole variable domain, remainder taken from reference TRBV19 and TRBJ1-2, is DGGITQSPKYLFRKEGQNVTLSCEQNLNHDAMYWYRQDPGQGLRLIYYSQIVNDFQKGDIAEGYSVSREKKESFPLTVTSAQKNPTAFYLCASNTKNYGYTFGSGTRLTVV.

The chain employs TRBV6-5 and TRBJ1-2; perhaps TRBD1 as D (6 bases). The germline V and J ends were trimmed by 0 bases and 8 bases, with 13 bases remaining between them. Germline V gene lookup returns CDR1 MNHEY and CDR2 SVGAGI. This CDR3 has 14 amino acids. The CDR3, as DNA: TGTGCCAGCAGTTACTCGGGGGGGCGAAGGGGCTACACCTTC. Protein sequence: CASSYSGGRRGYTF.

This rearrangement joins TRBV4-3 to TRBJ1-6, with 7 bases matching TRBD1. V was pared by 0 bases and J by 6 bases, with 2 bases of the junction left unmatched. Germline lookup yields CDR1 LGHNA and CDR2 YSLEER. The CDR3 has 15 amino acids. CDR3 DNA: TGCGCCAGCAGCCAAGAGAGGGGGCGTAATTCACCCCTCCACTTT. Encoded protein: CASSQERGRNSPLHF.

This sequence joins TRBV7-9 and TRBJ1-4; D is possibly TRBD1 (5 bases). The V gene's germline CDR1 is SEHNR and CDR2 FQNEAQ (reference sequence). V was clipped by 2 bases and J by 2 bases, with 12 bases between them. The CDR3 totals 16 residues. The CDR3: CASSLRQGVTNEKLFF. CDR3 bases: TGTGCCAGCAGCTTACGTCAGGGAGTGACTAATGAAAAACTGTTTTTT.

This rearrangement joins TRBV9 to TRBJ1-2, with a tentative D call TRBD1 (5 bases). The length of the CDR3 is 14 residues. Germline V CDR1 and CDR2: SGDLS, YYNGEE. Deletions cut 3 bases from V and 5 bases from J, with 14 bases between. CDR3 protein: CASSEQTSGYGYTF. DNA of the CDR3: TGTGCCAGCAGCGAGCAGACCTCAGGGTATGGCTACACCTTC.

CDR3 in amino acids: CASSLQGSGANVLTF. DNA for the CDR3: TGCGCCAGCAGCTTACAGGGGTCTGGGGCCAACGTCCTGACTTTC. The chain links TRBV5-1 to TRBJ2-6, with 7 bases aligning to TRBD1. This CDR3 region has 15 residues. V dropped 2 bases and J dropped 1; count of bases not matched to a gene: 0. Germline loops: CDR1 SGHRS, CDR2 YFSETQ.

This chain uses TRBV20-1 with TRBJ1-5; D not resolved. V lost 3 bases and J 2 bases, leaving 14 bases between the germline ends. This CDR3 is built from 15 residues. The V gene's germline CDR1 is DFQATT and CDR2 SNEGSKA (reference sequence). In nucleotides, the CDR3 is TGCAGTGCTAGTAAAAGGGAAAGAGGCAATCAGCCCCAGCATTTT. This gives the protein CSASKRERGNQPQHF.

The chain recombines TRBV5-1 with TRBJ2-5; 9 bases are shared with TRBD1. This CDR3 is 15 amino acids long. Germline V lookup: CDR1 SGHRS, CDR2 YFSETQ. The CDR3 is CATRRTGVGQETQYF. The CDR3 DNA is TGCGCAACGCGACGGACAGGGGTAGGACAAGAGACCCAGTACTTC. The full variable domain, rest sourced from reference TRBV5-1 and TRBJ2-5, is KAGVTQTPRYLIKTRGQQVTLSCSPISGHRSVSWYQQTPGQGLQFLFEYFSETQRNKGNFPGRFSGRQFSNSRSEMNVSTLELGDSALYLCATRRTGVGQETQYFGPGTRLLVL.

This chain joins TRBV7-6 and TRBJ2-2; tentatively, D is TRBD2 (5 bases). The CDR3 totals 14 residues. Germline values: CDR1 SGHVS, CDR2 FNYEAQ. Trimming left V 1 base short and J 7 bases short, with 10 bases between. The CDR3 protein is CASSLGGYGGELFF. In DNA form, the CDR3 reads TGTGCCAGCAGCTTAGGAGGGTACGGCGGGGAGCTGTTTTTT.

CDR3 sequence (DNA): TGCGCCAGCAGCTTGGCCGCCCTGAGCTCCTATAATTCACCCCTCCACTTT. Its protein is CASSLAALSSYNSPLHF. The chain is built from TRBV5-1 and TRBJ1-6; D gene uncertain. Deletions cut 0 bases from V and 0 bases from J, with 10 bases between. The CDR3 spans 17 residues. Germline V lookup: CDR1 SGHRS, CDR2 YFSETQ.

The chain uses TRBV19 and TRBJ2-7; 14 positions agree with TRBD2. After removal of 6 bases from V and 6 bases from J, the junction contained 10 bases not matched to a gene. The CDR3 spans 16 residues. Germline V lookup: CDR1 LNHDA, CDR2 SQIVND (reference sequence). CDR3 sequence: CASSRTSGGFISEQYF. The DNA of the CDR3 is TGTGCCAGTAGCAGGACTAGCGGGGGGTTTATAAGCGAGCAGTACTTC.

V is TRBV27 and J is TRBJ1-4; D is unclear. Trimming took off 2 bases at V and 4 bases at J, with 11 bases between the two ends. Germline V gene lookup returns CDR1 MNHEY and CDR2 SMNVEV (reference sequence). CDR3 size: 15 residues. CDR3 amino acids: CASSLIGRLNEKLFF. Written as DNA, the CDR3 is TGTGCCAGCAGTTTAATTGGACGGCTTAATGAAAAACTGTTTTTT.

Remarks on this clone: Other nucleotide sequences from this sample produce the same CDR3. V is TRBV6-5 and J is TRBJ2-2; D is possibly TRBD1 (5 bases). This CDR3 comprises 14 residues. Trimming cost V 2 bases and J 4 bases, with 8 bases left between them. Germline CDR1 reads MNHEY; CDR2 reads SVGAGI. The CDR3 sequence: CASSYDSGTGELFF. The CDR3 region has the DNA TGTGCCAGCAGTTACGACAGTGGCACCGGGGAGCTGTTTTTT.